This T cell receptor beta chain was identified during a study of T cells after posttransplantation cyclophosphamide. Findings of the study overall: After PTCy, TRB diversity resembled that of CNI/methotrexate controls.

V shed 6 bases and J 5 bases; nucleotides not matched to a gene: 19. Germline V CDR1 and CDR2: MNHEY, SMNVEV (reference sequence). The CDR3 spans 19 residues. Repertoires were generated with immunoSEQ multiplex PCR, while TCRdb's copy carries only in-frame clones and drops some. The sample records tens of thousands of clones, roughly 93% being singletons. As concerns this clone: The antigen is undetermined.

The source of this sequence is a woman in her 30s in good health and a related stem cell transplant donor. This sequence joins TRBV27 and TRBJ1-6; the match to TRBD1 covers 7 bases. Sequencing input: PBMCs. CDR3 DNA: TGTGCCAGCAGCTCCCACGGGGAAAGGGGGCCCTTGAATAATTCACCCCTCCACTTT. It codes for CASSSHGERGPLNNSPLHF.